Only one count was recorded for the clone carrying this T cell receptor beta chain. The data are from a study of sequential checkpoint blockade in melanoma. On the study more broadly: Patients were randomized 1:1 to nivolumab-then-ipilimumab or ipilimumab-then-nivolumab first-line.

This CDR3 region has 12 residues. Per germline, CDR1 WSHSY and CDR2 SAAADI. Trimming cost V 4 bases and J 7 bases, with 11 bases left between them. The repertoire was sequenced with immunoSEQ multiplex PCR; TCRdb's copy has only in-frame clones and lacks some. The sample holds a few thousand clones; 63% are singletons and the top ten take roughly 19%. As to treatment: randomized to nivolumab then ipilimumab (arm A) or the reverse (arm B). PBMC sorting kept live CD3+CD8+ cells without CD19 or CD56. The TCR was taken from a human donor with melanoma. The gene calls are TRBV10-2 and TRBJ2-7; D is perhaps TRBD1 (5 bases). The sequenced sample was CD8+ T cells sorted from blood (inferred from file names), obtained from a patient given nivolumab and ipilimumab in sequence. Here the CDR3 DNA reads TGCGCCAGCAGTGGCAGGGCGAATGAGCAGTACTTC. This translates into CASSGRANEQYF.